Given below is one TCR beta chain in context. What it binds is not known. The source of around 2 micrograms of genomic DNA for TCR beta libraries was cryopreserved PBMCs. This record belongs to a study of cytotoxic CD8 clonotypes in ibrutinib-treated CLL. Turning to the study itself: Overall, 25 or so responses were partial and 2 complete; following median roughly 62 months, 14 patients stayed remitted and 12 progressed. Broader study findings: Clonality at baseline surpassed age-matched healthy donors and tracked circulating CD8+ T-cell counts. Public clonotypes were uncommon and contracted or stayed stable on treatment.

Using immunoSEQ multiplex PCR, the repertoire was profiled, and TCRdb retains in-frame clones only, with some absent. This sample has tens of thousands of clones; over 60% occur once, and the top ten carry roughly 12%. The source material was PBMCs, sampled after 12 months of ibrutinib treatment. The clonotype was recovered from a human donor with chronic lymphocytic leukemia.

The CDR3 bases are TGTGCCAGCAGCTTAGGGGCTAGCGGGAGGAATGAGCAGTTCTTC. This encodes CASSLGASGRNEQFF. The chain couples TRBV7-3 to TRBJ2-1; 11 bases are shared with TRBD2. V lost 2 bases to trimming and J lost 7 bases; unmatched junction nucleotides: 4. This CDR3 contains 15 residues. CDR1 and CDR2 (germline): SGHTA, FQGTGA.